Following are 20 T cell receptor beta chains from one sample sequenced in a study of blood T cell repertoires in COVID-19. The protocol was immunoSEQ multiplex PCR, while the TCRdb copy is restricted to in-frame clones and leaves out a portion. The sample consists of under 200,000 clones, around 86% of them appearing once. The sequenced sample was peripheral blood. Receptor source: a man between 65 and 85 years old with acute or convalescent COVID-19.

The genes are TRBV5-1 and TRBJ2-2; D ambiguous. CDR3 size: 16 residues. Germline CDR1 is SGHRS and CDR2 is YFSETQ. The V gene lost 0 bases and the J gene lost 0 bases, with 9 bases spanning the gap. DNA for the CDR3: TGCGCCAGCAGCTTGGACGCGTTCGCGAACACCGGGGAGCTGTTTTTT. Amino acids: CASSLDAFANTGELFF.

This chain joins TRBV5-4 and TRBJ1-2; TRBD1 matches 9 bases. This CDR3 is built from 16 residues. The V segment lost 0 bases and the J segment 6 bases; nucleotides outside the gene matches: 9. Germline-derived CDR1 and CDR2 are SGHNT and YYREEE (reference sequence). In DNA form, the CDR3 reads TGTGCCAGCAGCTTGGGTCCCCAGGGACAGGGACATGGCTACACCTTC. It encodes CASSLGPQGQGHGYTF. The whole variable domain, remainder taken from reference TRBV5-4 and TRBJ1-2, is ETGVTQSPTHLIKTRGQQVTLRCSSQSGHNTVSWYQQALGQGPQFIFQYYREEENGRGNFPPRFSGLQFPNYSSELNVNALELDDSALYLCASSLGPQGQGHGYTFGSGTRLTVV.

The DNA for the CDR3 is TGTGCTAGTGGTAACAGTGTGAACACTGAAGCTTTCTTT. This translates into CASGNSVNTEAFF. The rearrangement joins TRBV12-5 to TRBJ1-1; no definite D call. The V gene's germline CDR1 is LGHNT and CDR2 FRNRAP. CDR3 length: 13 amino acids. The germline V and J ends were trimmed by 5 bases and 0 bases, with 7 bases remaining between them.

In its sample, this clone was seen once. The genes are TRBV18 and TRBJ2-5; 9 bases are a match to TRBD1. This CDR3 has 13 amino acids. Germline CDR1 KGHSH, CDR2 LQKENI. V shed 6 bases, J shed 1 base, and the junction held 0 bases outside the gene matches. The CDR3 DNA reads TGTGCCAGCTCGACAGGGGGCCAAGAGACCCAGTACTTC. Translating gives CASSTGGQETQYF.

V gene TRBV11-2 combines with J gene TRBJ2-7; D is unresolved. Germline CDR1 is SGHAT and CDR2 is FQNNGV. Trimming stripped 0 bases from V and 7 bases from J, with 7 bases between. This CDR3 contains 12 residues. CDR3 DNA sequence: TGTGCCAGCAGCTTAGACCAAACTGAGCAGTACTTC. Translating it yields CASSLDQTEQYF.

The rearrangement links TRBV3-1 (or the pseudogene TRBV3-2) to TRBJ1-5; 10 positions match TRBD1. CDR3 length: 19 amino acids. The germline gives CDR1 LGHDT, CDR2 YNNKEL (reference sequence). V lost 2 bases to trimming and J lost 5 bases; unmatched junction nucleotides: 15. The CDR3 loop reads CASSQRGPPGTGVYQPQHF. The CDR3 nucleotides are TGTGCCAGCAGCCAAAGGGGGCCGCCTGGGACAGGGGTTTATCAGCCCCAGCATTTT.

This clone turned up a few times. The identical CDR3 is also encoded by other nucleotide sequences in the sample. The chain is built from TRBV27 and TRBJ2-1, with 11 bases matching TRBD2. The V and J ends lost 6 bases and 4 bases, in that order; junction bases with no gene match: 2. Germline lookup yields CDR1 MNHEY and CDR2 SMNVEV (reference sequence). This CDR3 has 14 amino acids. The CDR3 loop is CASRWTSGYNEQFF. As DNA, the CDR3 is TGTGCCAGCAGGTGGACTAGCGGGTACAATGAGCAGTTCTTC.

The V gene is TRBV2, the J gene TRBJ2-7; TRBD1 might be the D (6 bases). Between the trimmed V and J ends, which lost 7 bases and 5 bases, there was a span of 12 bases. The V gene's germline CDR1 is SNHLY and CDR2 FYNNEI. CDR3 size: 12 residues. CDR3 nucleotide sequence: TGTGCCAGCAAGTGGGACACTCACGAGCAGTACTTC. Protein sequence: CASKWDTHEQYF.

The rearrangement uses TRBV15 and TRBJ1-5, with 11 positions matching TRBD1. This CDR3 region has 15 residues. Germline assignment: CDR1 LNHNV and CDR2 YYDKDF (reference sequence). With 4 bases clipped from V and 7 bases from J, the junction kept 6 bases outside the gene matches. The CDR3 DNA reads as TGTGCCACCAGCAAGGACAGGGGGCGAGGCCAGCCCCAGCATTTT. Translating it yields CATSKDRGRGQPQHF. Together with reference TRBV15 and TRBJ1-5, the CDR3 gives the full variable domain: DAMVIQNPRYQVTQFGKPVTLSCSQTLNHNVMYWYQQKSSQAPKLLFHYYDKDFNNEADTPDNFQSRRPNTSFCFLDIRSPGLGDTAMYLCATSKDRGRGQPQHFGDGTRLSIL.

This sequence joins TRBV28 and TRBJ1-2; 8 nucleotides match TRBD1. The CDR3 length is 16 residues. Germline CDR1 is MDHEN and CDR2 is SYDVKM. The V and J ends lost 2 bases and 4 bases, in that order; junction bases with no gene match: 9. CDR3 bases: TGTGCCAGCAGTTTACAGGGGGCACTGAGCCTCTATGGCTACACCTTC. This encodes CASSLQGALSLYGYTF.

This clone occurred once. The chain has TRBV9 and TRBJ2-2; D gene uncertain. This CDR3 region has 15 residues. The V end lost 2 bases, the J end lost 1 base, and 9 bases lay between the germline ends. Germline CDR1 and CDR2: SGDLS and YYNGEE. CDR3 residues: CASSVDSGNTGELFF. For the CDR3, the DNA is TGTGCCAGCAGCGTCGATAGTGGGAACACCGGGGAGCTGTTTTTT. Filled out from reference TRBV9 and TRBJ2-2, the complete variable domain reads DSGVTQTPKHLITATGQRVTLRCSPRSGDLSVYWYQQSLDQGLQFLIQYYNGEERAKGNILERFSAQQFPDLHSELNLSSLELGDSALYFCASSVDSGNTGELFFGEGSRLTVL.

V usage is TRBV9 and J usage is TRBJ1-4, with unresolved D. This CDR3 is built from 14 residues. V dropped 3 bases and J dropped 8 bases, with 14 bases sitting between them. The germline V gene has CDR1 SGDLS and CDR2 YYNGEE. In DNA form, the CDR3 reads TGTGCCAGCAGCGGGAGAGAGGGCCGGGAAAAACTGTTTTTT. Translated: CASSGREGREKLFF.

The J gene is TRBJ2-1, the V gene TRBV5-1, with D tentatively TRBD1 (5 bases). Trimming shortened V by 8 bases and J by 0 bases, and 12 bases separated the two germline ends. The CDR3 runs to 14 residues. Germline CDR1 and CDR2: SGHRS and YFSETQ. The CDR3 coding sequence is TGCGCCAGTACGACAGAGAGCTCCTACAATGAGCAGTTCTTC. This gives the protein CASTTESSYNEQFF.

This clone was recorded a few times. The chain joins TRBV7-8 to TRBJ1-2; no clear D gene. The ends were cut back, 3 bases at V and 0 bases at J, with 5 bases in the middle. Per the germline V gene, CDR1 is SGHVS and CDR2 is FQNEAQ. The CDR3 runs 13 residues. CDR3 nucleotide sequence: TGTGCCAGCAGCTTTAACACTAACTATGGCTACACCTTC. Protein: CASSFNTNYGYTF.

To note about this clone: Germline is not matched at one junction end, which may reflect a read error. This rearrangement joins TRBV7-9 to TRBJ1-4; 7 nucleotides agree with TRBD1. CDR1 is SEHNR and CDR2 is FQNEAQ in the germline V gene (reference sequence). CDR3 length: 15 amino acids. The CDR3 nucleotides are TGTGCCAGCAGGTTAGGACAGGCCGATAATGAAAAACTGTTTTTT. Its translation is CASRLGQADNEKLFF.

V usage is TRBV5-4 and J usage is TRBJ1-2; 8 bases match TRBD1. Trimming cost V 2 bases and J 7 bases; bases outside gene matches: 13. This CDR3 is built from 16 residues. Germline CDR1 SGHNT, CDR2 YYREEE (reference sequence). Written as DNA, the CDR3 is TGTGCCAGCAGCTTCACTCCGTCAGGGGGCTTAGGTGGCTACACCTTC. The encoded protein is CASSFTPSGGLGGYTF.

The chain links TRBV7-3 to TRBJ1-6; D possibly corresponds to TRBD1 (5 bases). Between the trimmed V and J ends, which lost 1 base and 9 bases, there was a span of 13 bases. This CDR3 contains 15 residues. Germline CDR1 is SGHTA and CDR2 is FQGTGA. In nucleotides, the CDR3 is TGTGCCAGCAGCTTAATGGGAGGGGCCGTTTCACCCCTCCACTTT. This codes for CASSLMGGAVSPLHF.

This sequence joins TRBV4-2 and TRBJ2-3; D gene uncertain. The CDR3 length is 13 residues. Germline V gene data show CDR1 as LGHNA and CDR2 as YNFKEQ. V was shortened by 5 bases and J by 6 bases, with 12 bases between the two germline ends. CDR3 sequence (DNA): TGTGCCAGCAGCTACCAGGTTTTGGATACGCAGTATTTT. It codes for CASSYQVLDTQYF.

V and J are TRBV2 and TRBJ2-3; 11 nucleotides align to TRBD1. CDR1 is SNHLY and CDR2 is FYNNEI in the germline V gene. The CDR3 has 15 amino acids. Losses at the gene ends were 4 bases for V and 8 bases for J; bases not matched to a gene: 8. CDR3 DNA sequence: TGTGCCAGCAGTGGCGGACAGGGGGCGATATCTACGCAGTATTTT. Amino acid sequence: CASSGGQGAISTQYF.

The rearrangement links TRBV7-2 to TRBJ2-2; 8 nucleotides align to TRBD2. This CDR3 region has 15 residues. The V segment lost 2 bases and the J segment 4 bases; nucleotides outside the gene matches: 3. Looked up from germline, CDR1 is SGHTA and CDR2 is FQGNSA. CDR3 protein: CASSLITSGTGELFF. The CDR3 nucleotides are TGTGCCAGCAGCTTAATAACTAGCGGCACCGGGGAGCTGTTTTTT.